The 5 T cell receptor beta chains given below trace back to one sample, sequenced in a study of T cells in Graves' hyperthyroidism and ophthalmopathy. Amplified regions were TCR beta CDR3 sequences from RNA transcripts. First-round RT-PCR targeting the TCR CDR3 was performed with the HTBI primer set. TCRdb re-analysed the multiplex PCR reads in MiXCR, keeping a single row per CDR3 protein. This repertoire shows over 450,000 distinct CDR3 sequences, approximately 15% found once; its top ten account for less than 20%. Material: blood. The origin of the receptors is a young woman with Graves' hyperthyroidism.

The table lists this clonotype with many counts. The rearrangement joins TRBV12-3 or TRBV12-4 to TRBJ2-4, with no clear D. The CDR3 runs 12 residues. The ends were cut back, 3 bases at V and 9 bases at J, with 9 bases in the middle. The CDR3 sequence is CASSLEGGIQYF. In nucleotides, the CDR3 is TGTGCCAGCAGTTTGGAAGGTGGCATTCAGTACTTC.

The chain recombines TRBV7-9 with TRBJ1-2, with TRBD1 as a possible D gene (6 bases). V shed 1 base and J shed 2 bases, with 17 bases lying between them. This CDR3 has 17 residues. CDR1 SEHNR and CDR2 FQNEAQ come from the germline V gene (reference sequence). CDR3 nucleotide sequence: TGTGCCAGCAGCTTAGGGGGGGGGGCTAAGGGAAACTATGGCTACACCTTC. It translates to CASSLGGGAKGNYGYTF.

Points on this clonotype: One base away lies a much larger clone, so this may be a sequencing read error. This chain connects TRBV19 to TRBJ2-4; D is ambiguous. V lost 2 bases, J lost 8 bases, and 10 bases lay in between. This CDR3 comprises 13 residues. Germline-derived CDR1 and CDR2 are LNHDA and SQIVND (reference sequence). The CDR3, as DNA: TGTGCCAGTAGTATACGGACCCTGGACATTCAGTACTTC. It translates to CASSIRTLDIQYF.

This clonotype was observed at least ten times. This chain joins TRBV19 and TRBJ1-1; the D is unclear. This CDR3 comprises 13 residues. Trimming took off 10 bases at V and 0 bases at J, with 12 bases between the two ends. Germline assignment: CDR1 LNHDA and CDR2 SQIVND (reference sequence). CDR3 bases: TGTGCCACTGGACCCAACCTGAACACTGAAGCTTTCTTT. Its protein product is CATGPNLNTEAFF.

This clonotype was counted many times. The genes are TRBV29-1 and TRBJ2-7; D is unclear. The germline CDR1 and CDR2 sequences are SQVTM and ANQGSEA. The V end was cut by 4 bases, the J end by 2 bases, with 9 bases between. The CDR3 totals 12 residues. DNA for the CDR3: TGCAGCGTTGCCATGGGGACCTACGAGCAGTACTTC. It is translated as CSVAMGTYEQYF.